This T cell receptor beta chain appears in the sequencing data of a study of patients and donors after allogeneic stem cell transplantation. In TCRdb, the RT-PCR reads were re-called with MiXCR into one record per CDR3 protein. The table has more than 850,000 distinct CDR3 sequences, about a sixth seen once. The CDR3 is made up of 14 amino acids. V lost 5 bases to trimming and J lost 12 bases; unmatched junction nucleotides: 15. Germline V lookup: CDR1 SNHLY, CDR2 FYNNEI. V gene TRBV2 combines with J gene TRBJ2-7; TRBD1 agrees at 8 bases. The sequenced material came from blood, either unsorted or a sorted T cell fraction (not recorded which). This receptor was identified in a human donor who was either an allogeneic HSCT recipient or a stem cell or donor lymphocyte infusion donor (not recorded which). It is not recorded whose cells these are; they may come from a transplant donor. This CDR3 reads CASSSGTGFFGRYF. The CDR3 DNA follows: TGTGCCAGCAGTAGTGGGACAGGTTTTTTTGGGAGGTACTTC.